This is a list of T cell receptor beta chains from one sample in a study of memory CD4+ T cells and cytomegalovirus serostatus. Here immunoSEQ multiplex PCR was the method, and the copy in TCRdb shows in-frame clones only, minus some. The sample has fewer than 40,000 clones, about 80% seen once; the top ten hold over 4.5%. Sequenced: memory CD4+ T cells from blood. Receptors originate from an adult in good health and CMV-seropositive. Each CDR3 is given with its conserved first and last residue. A D gene is named only where the DNA matches it firmly. Part of the rows lack a size; the others show once, few, many or a class for expanded clones.

TRBD1,TRBV19,15,-,TRBJ1-4,TGTGCCAGTAGTATGGACAGGGCAACTAATGAAAAACTGTTTTTT,CASSMDRATNEKLFF
-,TRBV11-2,17,few,TRBJ2-2,TGTGCCAGCAGCCCATCCTCGGACTTTCGGAACACCGGGGAGCTGTTTTTT,CASSPSSDFRNTGELFF
-,TRBV6-6,13,-,TRBJ1-6,TGTGCCAGCGTTTTGTCAAGCGATTCACCCCTCCACTTT,CASVLSSDSPLHF
-,TRBV5-8,13,once,TRBJ1-1,TGTGCCAGCAGGCCGGGGGGTTCCACTGAAGCTTTCTTT,CASRPGGSTEAFF
-,TRBV9,15,-,TRBJ1-5,TGTGCCAGCAGCGTTAGTGCGGATAGCAATCAGCCCCAGCATTTT,CASSVSADSNQPQHF
-,TRBV7-9,13,-,TRBJ1-2,TGTGCCAGCAGCTTGGCAGGCCTCTATGGCTACACCTTC,CASSLAGLYGYTF
-,TRBV7-9,12,-,TRBJ2-3,TGTGCCGGCAGCTTCGGCACAGATACGCAGTATTTT,CAGSFGTDTQYF
-,TRBV7-2,15,-,TRBJ2-2,TGTGCCAGCAGCTTAGCGCTTGCAAACACCGGGGAGCTGTTTTTT,CASSLALANTGELFF
TRBD1,TRBV13,15,once,TRBJ2-3,TGTGCCAGCAGCTTCGACAGGGGGAGCACAGATACGCAGTATTTT,CASSFDRGSTDTQYF
-,TRBV27,15,-,TRBJ2-7,TGTGCCAGCAGCCAGACAGTTGGGTACGCGTACGAGCAGTACTTC,CASSQTVGYAYEQYF
-,TRBV9,15,-,TRBJ1-1,TGTGCCAGCAGCGTAGAGGGGATCCTGAACACTGAAGCTTTCTTT,CASSVEGILNTEAFF
-,TRBV7-9,14,-,TRBJ2-5,TGTGCCAGCAGCCAAAAGGGAGGACAAGAGACCCAGTACTTC,CASSQKGGQETQYF
TRBD1,TRBV29-1,13,-,TRBJ1-4,TGCAGCGCTTTGGGACAGCTAAATGAAAAACTGTTTTTT,CSALGQLNEKLFF
TRBD2,TRBV23-1,17,once,TRBJ2-5,TGCGCCAGCAGTCGATTTCCGGGACTAGCGGGCCAAGAGACCCAGTACTTC,CASSRFPGLAGQETQYF
-,TRBV5-8,11,-,TRBJ1-6,TGTGCCAGCAGTTACGGGGCTTCCCTCCACTTT,CASSYGASLHF
TRBD1,TRBV5-6,17,once,TRBJ1-2,TGTGCCAGCAGCCTGATGGGACAGGATGTAACTTACTATGGCTACACCTTC,CASSLMGQDVTYYGYTF
-,TRBV14,13,-,TRBJ1-6,TGTGCCAGCAGCCAATCCCGTAATTCACCCCTCCACTTT,CASSQSRNSPLHF
-,TRBV4-2,14,-,TRBJ2-1,TGTGCCAGCAGCCAGCTAGGGGGCTACAATGAGCAGTTCTTC,CASSQLGGYNEQFF
TRBD1,TRBV5-1,14,-,TRBJ2-7,TGCGCCAGCAGCTCAGGGGGCATAGCCTACGAGCAGTACTTC,CASSSGGIAYEQYF
-,TRBV21-1,15,-,TRBJ2-7,TGTGCCAGCAGCAAAGCCGGACGGTCCTCCTACGAGCAGTACTTC,CASSKAGRSSYEQYF
-,TRBV14,14,-,TRBJ2-7,TGTGCCAGCAGCCAAGATCTTACGTCCTACGAGCAGTACTTC,CASSQDLTSYEQYF
-,TRBV7-2,15,few,TRBJ2-2,TGTGCCAGCAGCTTAGCGGGCAGGAGCACCGGGGAGCTGTTTTTT,CASSLAGRSTGELFF
-,TRBV7-3,13,-,TRBJ1-1,TGTGCCAGCAGCTCTGGACGGAACACTGAAGCTTTCTTT,CASSSGRNTEAFF
TRBD2,TRBV4-3,15,-,TRBJ2-4,TGCGCCAGCAGCCAAGCGCTAGCGGGAGACAACATTCAGTACTTC,CASSQALAGDNIQYF
TRBD2,TRBV5-4,15,-,TRBJ2-1,TGTGCCAGCAGCCGAGCGGGGAGCTCCTACAATGAGCAGTTCTTC,CASSRAGSSYNEQFF
-,TRBV19,13,-,TRBJ2-5,TGTGCCAGTAGTATGGACCACCAAGAGACCCAGTACTTC,CASSMDHQETQYF
-,TRBV20-1,10,-,TRBJ1-2,TGCAGTGCTAGAGGGTATGGCTACACCTTC,CSARGYGYTF
-,TRBV7-2,14,-,TRBJ1-6,TGTGCCAGCAGCCGGCCGGGTCCCTATTCACCCCTCCACTTT,CASSRPGPYSPLHF
-,TRBV7-6,18,-,TRBJ2-7,TGTGCCAGCAGCCCCGGGAGCAGAGCTAGCTCGAAGGGCAACGAGCAGTACTTC,CASSPGSRASSKGNEQYF
-,TRBV4-3,15,-,TRBJ1-2,TGCGCCAGCAGCCAATGGGCAGGGTCTAACTATGGCTACACCTTC,CASSQWAGSNYGYTF
TRBD1,TRBV2,12,-,TRBJ1-2,TGTGCCAGCACGGGACAGAACTATGGCTACACCTTC,CASTGQNYGYTF
-,TRBV2,14,-,TRBJ2-1,TGTGCCAGCAGTGAAACTTCTACGTACAATGAGCAGTTCTTC,CASSETSTYNEQFF
-,TRBV28,13,-,TRBJ1-1,TGTGCCAGCAGTTTGGTCCGGGGCACTGAAGCTTTCTTT,CASSLVRGTEAFF
-,TRBV18,16,-,TRBJ1-2,TGTGCCAGCTCACCGAAGACAGGTCCCTCTAACTATGGCTACACCTTC,CASSPKTGPSNYGYTF
-,TRBV7-2,12,-,TRBJ2-3,TGTGCCAGCAGCGTTACAACGGGCACGCAGTATTTT,CASSVTTGTQYF
-,TRBV4-1,15,-,TRBJ1-2,TGCGCCAGCAGCCGATTAATCCGGGACGCTCAGGGCTACACCTTC,CASSRLIRDAQGYTF
TRBD1,TRBV19,17,-,TRBJ2-2,TGTGCCACTAGACAGGGGGCGCTTGGGGCGAACACCGGGGAGCTGTTTTTT,CATRQGALGANTGELFF